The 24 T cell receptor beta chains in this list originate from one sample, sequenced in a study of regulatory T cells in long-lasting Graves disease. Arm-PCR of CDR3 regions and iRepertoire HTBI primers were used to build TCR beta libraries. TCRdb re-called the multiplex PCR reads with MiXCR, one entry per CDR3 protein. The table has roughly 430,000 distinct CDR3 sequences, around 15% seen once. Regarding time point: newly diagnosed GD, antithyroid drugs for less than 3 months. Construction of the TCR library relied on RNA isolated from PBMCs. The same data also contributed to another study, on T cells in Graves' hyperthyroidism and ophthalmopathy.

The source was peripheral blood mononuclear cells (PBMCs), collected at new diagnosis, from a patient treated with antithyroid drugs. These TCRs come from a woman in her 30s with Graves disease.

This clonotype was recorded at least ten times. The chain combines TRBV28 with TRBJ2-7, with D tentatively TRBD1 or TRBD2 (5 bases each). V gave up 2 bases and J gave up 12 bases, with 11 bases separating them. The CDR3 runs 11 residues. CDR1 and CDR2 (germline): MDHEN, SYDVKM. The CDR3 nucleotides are TGTGCCAGCAGTTTACACGGGACGGGGTACTTC. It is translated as CASSLHGTGYF. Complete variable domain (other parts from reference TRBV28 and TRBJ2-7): DVKVTQSSRYLVKRTGEKVFLECVQDMDHENMFWYRQDPGLGLRLIYFSYDVKMKEKGDIPEGYSVSREKKERFSLILESASTNQTSMYLCASSLHGTGYFGPGTRLTVT.

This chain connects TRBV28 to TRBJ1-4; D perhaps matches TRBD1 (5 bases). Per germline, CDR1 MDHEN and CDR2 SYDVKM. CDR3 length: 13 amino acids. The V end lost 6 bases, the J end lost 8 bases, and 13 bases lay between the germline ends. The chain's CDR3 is CASRHGWGEKLFF. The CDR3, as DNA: TGTGCCAGCAGACATGGTTGGGGGGAAAAACTGTTTTTT.

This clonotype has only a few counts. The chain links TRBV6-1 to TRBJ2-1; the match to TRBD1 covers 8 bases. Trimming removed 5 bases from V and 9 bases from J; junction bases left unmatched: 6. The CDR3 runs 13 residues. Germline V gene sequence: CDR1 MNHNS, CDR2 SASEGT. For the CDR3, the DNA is TGTGCCAGCAGTAGCCCACAGGGGGGTGAGCAGTTCTTC. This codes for CASSSPQGGEQFF.

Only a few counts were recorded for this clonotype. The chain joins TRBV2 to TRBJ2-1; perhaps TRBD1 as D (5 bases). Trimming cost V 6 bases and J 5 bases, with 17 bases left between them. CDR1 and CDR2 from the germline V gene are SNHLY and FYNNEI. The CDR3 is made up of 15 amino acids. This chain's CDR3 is CASSPSRVSNNEQFF. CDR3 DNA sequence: TGTGCCAGCAGCCCCTCCAGGGTTTCTAACAATGAGCAGTTCTTC.

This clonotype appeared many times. CDR3 DNA sequence: TGTGCCAGCCACAGGGACGGCAATCAGCCCCAGCATTTT. It yields the protein CASHRDGNQPQHF. This sequence joins TRBV6-4 and TRBJ1-5; possibly TRBD1 for D (6 bases). The CDR3 contains 13 residues. Germline V lookup: CDR1 MRHNA, CDR2 SNTAGT. Trimming took 8 bases from V and 2 from J, leaving 10 bases between them.

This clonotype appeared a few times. The DNA for the CDR3 is TGTGCCAGCAGGCTCAGGGGACGTAATGAAAAACTGTTTTTT. This codes for CASRLRGRNEKLFF. This chain uses TRBV28 with TRBJ1-4; possibly TRBD1 for D (6 bases). Germline lookup yields CDR1 MDHEN and CDR2 SYDVKM. V was cut by 6 bases and J by 4 bases, with 12 bases left in between. The CDR3 runs 14 residues.

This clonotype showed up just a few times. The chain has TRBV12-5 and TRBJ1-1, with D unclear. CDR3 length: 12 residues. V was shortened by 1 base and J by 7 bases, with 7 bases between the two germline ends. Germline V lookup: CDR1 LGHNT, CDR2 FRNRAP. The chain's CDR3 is CASGLGRHEAFF. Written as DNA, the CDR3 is TGTGCTAGTGGTTTGGGCAGACATGAAGCTTTCTTT. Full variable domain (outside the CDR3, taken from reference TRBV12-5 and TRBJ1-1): DARVTQTPRHKVTEMGQEVTMRCQPILGHNTVFWYRQTMMQGLELLAYFRNRAPLDDSGMPKDRFSAEMPDATLATLKIQPSEPRDSAVYFCASGLGRHEAFFGQGTRLTVV.

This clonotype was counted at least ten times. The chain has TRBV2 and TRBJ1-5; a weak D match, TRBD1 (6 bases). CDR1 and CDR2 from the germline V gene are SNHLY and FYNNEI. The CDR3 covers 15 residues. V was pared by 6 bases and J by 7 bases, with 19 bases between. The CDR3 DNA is TGTGCCAGCAGCCTGGCGGACAGCGGGACGCAGCCCCAGCATTTT. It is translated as CASSLADSGTQPQHF.

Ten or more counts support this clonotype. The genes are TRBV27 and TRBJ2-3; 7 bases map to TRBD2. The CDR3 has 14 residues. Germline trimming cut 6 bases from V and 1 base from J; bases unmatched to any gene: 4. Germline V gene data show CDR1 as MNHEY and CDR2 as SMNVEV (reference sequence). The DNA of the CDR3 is TGTGCCAGCAGGGATCGGGGGGGCACAGATACGCAGTATTTT. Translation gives CASRDRGGTDTQYF.

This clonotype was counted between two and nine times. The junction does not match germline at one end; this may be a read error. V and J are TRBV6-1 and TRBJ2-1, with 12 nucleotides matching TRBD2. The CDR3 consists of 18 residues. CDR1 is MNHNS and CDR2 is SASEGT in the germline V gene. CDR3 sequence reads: CASRNTWLGLAGNNEQLF. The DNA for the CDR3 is TGTGCCAGCAGGAATACTTGGTTAGGACTAGCGGGAAACAATGAGCAGCTCTTC.

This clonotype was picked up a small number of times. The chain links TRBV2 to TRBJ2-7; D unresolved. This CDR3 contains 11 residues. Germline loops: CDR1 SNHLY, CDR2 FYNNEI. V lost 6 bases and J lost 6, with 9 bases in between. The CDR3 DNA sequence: TGTGCCAGCAGCTATAAAATCGAGCAGTACTTC. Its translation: CASSYKIEQYF. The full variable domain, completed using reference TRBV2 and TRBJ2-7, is EPEVTQTPSHQVTQMGQEVILRCVPISNHLYFYWYRQILGQKVEFLVSFYNNEISEKSEIFDDQFSVERPDGSNFTLKIRSTKLEDSAMYFCASSYKIEQYFGPGTRLTVT.

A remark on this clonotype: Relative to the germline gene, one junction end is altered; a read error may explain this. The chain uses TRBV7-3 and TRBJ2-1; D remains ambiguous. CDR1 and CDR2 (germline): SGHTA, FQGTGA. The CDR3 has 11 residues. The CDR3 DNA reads TGTGCCAGCAGCTCCACCTCACTGCCCCTCTTC. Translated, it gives CASSSTSLPLF.

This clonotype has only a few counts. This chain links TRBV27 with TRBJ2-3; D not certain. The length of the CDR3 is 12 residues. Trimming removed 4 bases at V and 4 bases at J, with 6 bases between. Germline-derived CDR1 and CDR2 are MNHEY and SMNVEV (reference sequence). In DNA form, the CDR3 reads TGTGCCAGCAGTTCTACAGCAGATACGCAGTATTTT. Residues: CASSSTADTQYF.

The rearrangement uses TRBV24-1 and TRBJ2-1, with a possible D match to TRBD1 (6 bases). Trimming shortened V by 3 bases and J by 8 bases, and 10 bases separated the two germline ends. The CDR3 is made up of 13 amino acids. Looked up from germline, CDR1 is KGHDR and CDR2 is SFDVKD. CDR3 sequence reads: CATSDGNRDEQFF. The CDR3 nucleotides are TGTGCCACCAGTGATGGGAACAGGGATGAGCAGTTCTTC.

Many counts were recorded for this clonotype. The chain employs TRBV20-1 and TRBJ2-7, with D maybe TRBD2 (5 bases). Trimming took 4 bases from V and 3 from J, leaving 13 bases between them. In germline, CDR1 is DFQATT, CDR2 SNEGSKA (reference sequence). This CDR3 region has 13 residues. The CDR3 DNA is TGCAGTGCTAAGCGGAAGCTCCTCTACGAGCAGTACTTC. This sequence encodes CSAKRKLLYEQYF.

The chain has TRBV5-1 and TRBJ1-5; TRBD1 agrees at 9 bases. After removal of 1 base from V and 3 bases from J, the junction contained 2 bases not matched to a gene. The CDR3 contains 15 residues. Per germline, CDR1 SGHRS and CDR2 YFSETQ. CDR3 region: CASSLWTGDNQPQHF. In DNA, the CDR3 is TGCGCCAGCAGCTTGTGGACAGGGGACAATCAGCCCCAGCATTTT.

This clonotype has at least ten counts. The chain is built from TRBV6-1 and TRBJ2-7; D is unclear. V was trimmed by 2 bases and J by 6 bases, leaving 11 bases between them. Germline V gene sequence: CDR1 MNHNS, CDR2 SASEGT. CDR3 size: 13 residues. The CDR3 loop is CASSESHGREQYF. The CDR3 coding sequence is TGTGCCAGCAGTGAAAGTCACGGCCGCGAGCAGTACTTC.

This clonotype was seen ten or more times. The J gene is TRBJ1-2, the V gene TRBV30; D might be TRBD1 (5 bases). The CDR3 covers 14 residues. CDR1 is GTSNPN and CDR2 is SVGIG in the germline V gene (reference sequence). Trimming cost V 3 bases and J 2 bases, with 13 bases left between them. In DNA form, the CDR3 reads TGTGCCTGGAGATTCCCAGACAGAAACTATGGCTACACCTTC. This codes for CAWRFPDRNYGYTF.

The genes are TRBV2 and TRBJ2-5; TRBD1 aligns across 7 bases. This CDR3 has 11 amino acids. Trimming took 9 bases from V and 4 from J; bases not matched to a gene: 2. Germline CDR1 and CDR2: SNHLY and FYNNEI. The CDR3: CASDRVETQYF. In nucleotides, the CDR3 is TGTGCCAGTGACAGGGTAGAGACCCAGTACTTC.

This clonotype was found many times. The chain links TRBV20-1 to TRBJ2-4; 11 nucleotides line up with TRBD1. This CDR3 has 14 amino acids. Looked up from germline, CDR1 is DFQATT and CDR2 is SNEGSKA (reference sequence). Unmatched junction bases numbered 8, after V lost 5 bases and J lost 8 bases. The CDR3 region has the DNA TGCAGTGCTGATAGGACAGGGGGCAAGGACATTCAGTACTTC. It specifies CSADRTGGKDIQYF.

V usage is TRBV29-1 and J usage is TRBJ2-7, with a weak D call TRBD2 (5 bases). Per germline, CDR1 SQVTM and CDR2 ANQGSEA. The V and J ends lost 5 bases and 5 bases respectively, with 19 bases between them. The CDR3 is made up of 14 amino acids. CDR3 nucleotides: TGCAGCGTTCGCGAGGACTCCGGGGTTAACGAGCAGTACTTC. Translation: CSVREDSGVNEQYF.

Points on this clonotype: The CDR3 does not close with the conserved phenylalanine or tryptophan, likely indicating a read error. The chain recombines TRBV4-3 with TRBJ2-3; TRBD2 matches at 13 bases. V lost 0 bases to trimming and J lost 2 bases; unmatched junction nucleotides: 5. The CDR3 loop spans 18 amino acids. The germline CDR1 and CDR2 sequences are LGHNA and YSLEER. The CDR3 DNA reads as TGCGCCAGCAGCCAAGATCGGGGGACTAGCGGGACCACAGATACGCAGTATTCT. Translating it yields CASSQDRGTSGTTDTQYS.

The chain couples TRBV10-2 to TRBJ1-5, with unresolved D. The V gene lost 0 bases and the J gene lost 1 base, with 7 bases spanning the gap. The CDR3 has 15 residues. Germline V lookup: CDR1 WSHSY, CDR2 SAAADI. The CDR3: CASSESTQSNQPQHF. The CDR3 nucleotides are TGCGCCAGCAGTGAGTCGACACAGAGCAATCAGCCCCAGCATTTT.

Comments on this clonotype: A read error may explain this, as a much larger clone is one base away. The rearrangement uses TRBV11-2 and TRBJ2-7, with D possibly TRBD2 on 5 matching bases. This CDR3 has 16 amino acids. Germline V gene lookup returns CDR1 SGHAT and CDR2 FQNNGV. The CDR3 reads CASSLVVAGSSGEQHF. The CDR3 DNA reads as TGTGCCAGCAGCTTAGTTGTCGCGGGTTCCTCGGGCGAGCAGCACTTC.